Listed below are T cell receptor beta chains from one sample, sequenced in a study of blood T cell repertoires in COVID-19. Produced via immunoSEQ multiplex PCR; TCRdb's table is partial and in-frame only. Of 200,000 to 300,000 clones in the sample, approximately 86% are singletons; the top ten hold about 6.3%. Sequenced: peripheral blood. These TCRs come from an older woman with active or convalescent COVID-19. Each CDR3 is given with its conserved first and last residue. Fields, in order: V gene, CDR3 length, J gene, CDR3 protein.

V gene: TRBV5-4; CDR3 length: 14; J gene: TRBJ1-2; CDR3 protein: CASSLVGGHYGYTF
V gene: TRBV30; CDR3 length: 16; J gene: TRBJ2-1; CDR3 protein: CAWGGFGLAGSNEQFF
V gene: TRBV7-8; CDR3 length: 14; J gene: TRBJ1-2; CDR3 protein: CASSLALQGHGYTF
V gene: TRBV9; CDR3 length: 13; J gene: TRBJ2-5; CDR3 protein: CASSGALQETQYF
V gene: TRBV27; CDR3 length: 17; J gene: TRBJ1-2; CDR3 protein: CASSLRGRRTYYGDYTF
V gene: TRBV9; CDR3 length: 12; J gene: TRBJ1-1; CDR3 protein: CASSVGSGQAFF
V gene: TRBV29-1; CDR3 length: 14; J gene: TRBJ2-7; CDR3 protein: CSVEVGSGGHEQYF
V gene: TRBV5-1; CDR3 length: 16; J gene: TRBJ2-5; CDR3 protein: CASSQGLAGGTETQYF
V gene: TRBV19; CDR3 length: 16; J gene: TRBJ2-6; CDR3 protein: CASRNPRGSGANVLTF
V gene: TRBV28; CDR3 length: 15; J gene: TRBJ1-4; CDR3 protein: CASSLGVAGNEKLFF
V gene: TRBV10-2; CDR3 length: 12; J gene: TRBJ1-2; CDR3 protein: CASSLDREYYTF
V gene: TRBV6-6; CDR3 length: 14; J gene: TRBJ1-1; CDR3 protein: CASDPDHGRTEAFF
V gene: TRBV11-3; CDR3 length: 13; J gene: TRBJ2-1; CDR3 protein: CASSSPAGDEQFF
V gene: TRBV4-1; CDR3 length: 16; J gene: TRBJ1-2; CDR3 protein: CASSPGDRDTGDGYTF
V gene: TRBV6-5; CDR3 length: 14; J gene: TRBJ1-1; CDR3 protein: CASSYLQGGTEAFF
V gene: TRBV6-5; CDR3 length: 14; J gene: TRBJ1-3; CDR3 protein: CASSPRRQAITIYF
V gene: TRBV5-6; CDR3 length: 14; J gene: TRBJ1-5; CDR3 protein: CASSLRGYNQPQHF
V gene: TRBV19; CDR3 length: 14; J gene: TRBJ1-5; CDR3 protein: CASSNTGGGQPQHF
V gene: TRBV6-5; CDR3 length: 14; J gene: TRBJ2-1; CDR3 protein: CASKRGTGYNEQFF
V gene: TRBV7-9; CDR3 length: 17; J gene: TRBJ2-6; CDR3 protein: CASSLQGGISGANVLTF
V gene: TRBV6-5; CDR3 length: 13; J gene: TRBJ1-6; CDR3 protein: CASSYYPRSPLHF
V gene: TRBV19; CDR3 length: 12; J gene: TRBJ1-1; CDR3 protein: CASSLNQGNAFF
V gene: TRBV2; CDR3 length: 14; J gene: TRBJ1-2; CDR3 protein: CASKRDTGLDGYTF
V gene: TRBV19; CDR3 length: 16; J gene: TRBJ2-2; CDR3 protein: CASSANLAANTGELFF
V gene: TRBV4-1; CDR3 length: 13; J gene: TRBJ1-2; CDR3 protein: CASSQSEGYGYTF
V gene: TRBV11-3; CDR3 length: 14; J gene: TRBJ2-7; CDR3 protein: CASSLVGQGGEQYF
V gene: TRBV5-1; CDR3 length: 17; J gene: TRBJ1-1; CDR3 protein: CASSLGLWGGVGTEAFF
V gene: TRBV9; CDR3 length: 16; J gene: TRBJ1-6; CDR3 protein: CASSGKTGDFNSPLHF
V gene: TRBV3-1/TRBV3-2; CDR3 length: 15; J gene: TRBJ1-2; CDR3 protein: CASSLRDRTGIRLLF
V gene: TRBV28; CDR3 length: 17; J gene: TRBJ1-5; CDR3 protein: CASSPSGTGGVFQPQHF
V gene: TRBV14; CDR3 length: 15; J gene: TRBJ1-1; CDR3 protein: CASSPRDRGATEAFF
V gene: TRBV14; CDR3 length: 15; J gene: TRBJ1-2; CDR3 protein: CASSQENRGLDGYTF
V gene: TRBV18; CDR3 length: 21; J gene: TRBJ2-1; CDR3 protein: CASSPTPGGTSGESSYNEQFF
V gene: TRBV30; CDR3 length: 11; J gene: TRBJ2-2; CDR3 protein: CAWSVQGELFF
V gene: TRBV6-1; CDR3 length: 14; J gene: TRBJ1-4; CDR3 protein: CASSEGQSGEKLFF
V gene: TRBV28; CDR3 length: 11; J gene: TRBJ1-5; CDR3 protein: CASSLHQPQHF
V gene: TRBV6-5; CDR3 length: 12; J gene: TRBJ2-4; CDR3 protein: CASMIPEGFQYF
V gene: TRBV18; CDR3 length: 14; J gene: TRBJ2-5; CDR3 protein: CASSPNTGVETQYF
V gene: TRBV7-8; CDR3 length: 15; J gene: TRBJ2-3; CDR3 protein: CASSLVPRAKDTQYF
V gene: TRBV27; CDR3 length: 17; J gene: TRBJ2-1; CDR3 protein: CASSLSLSGSSYNEQFF
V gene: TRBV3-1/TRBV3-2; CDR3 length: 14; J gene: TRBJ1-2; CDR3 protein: CASSQIHRDSGYTF
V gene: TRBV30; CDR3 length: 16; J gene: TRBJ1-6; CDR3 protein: CAWSPPVWGNNSPLHF
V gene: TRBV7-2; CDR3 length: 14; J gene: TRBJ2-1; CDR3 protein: CASSLGSSEHEQFF
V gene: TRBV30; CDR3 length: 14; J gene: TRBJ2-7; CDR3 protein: CAWRRLAFSYEQYF
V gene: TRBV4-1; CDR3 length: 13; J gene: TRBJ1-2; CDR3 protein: CASSQTGLAGYTF
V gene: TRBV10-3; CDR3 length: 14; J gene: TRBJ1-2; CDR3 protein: CAISESPVNYGYTF
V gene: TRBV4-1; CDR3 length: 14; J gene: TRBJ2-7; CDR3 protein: CASSLLDRSYEQYF